This TCR beta chain was recorded in a study of spatial heterogeneity in lung cancer (dated by TCRdb to about 2019). About the investigation overall: More beta-chain than alpha-chain transcripts were consistently detected, likely reflecting higher beta-chain transcript abundance. In the raw uncorrected reads, each unique combination of TCR and UMI appeared more than ten times on average. In non-small cell lung cancer, the study quantitatively compared TCR alpha and beta repertoires across several tumor regions, matched nontumor lung, and blood. Nonsynonymous mutation counts, determined by whole-exome sequencing of tumor tissue, were related to features of the TCR repertoire. At surgery, hundreds of tumor regions, fewer than 85 matched nontumor lung samples and 56 PBMC samples were TCR-sequenced for both alpha and beta chains. Overall results and qualifications from the work: Ubiquitous expanded tumor TCRs were found in blood more often at tumor resection than at routine follow-up. Confirming at a functional level the hypothesis that regional TCRs recognize regional mutations was considered to require additional single-cell paired TCR alpha and beta sequencing.

Trimming accounts for 6 bases at V and 9 bases at J, while the number of junction bases matched to no gene is 8. The CDR3 measures 15 amino acids from cysteine to phenylalanine. Here the CDR3 DNA is all that survives: 45 bases in frame from base 1. The CDR1 and CDR2 encoded by the germline V gene are MNHEY and SVGEGT. This clonotype was seen a few times. Its antigen is currently not known. The sample holds no much larger clone one base away, and base qualities are not on file. Sample time point, as interpreted from the label and publication: sample taken at primary tumor resection. The donors were more than 65 patients from the lung TRACERx cohort who had early-stage, untreated non-small cell lung cancer. For TCR sequencing, whole RNA was extracted from tumor and nontumor lung tissue, or from cryopreserved PBMC samples, and no cell sorting was done. Only patients with enough RNA available from two or more tumor regions were chosen for TCR sequencing.

The library was prepared using 5' RACE. The data were produced on a NextSeq 500. To allow correction of PCR and sequencing errors, the TCR library protocol tagged every TCR cDNA molecule with a unique molecular identifier. The study's own analysis went as follows. TCR identification, UMI-based error correction and CDR3 extraction were performed with Decombinator tools. Expanded TCRs were defined as those above a frequency of 2 per 1,000, corresponding to the top 1% of the tumor frequency distribution. Rényi diversity was computed with the R vegan package after subsampling each repertoire 100 times to 5,000 TCRs. To build CDR3 similarity networks, amino acid triplet string-kernel similarity was used, and CDR3s were connected when their pairwise similarity was above 0.82. The public reads were run again by TCRdb, first through fastp at Q25 and then through MiXCR, and only productive beta chains were kept. Each record represents a unique CDR3 protein, reported with the most common genes and DNA among its rows. None of the V and J calls come from the authors' own analysis; TCRdb made them. The sample table holds around 87,000 distinct CDR3 sequences, of which approximately 12% were seen once. The biggest ten clones account for roughly two fifths of the sample.

The V and J genes are TRBV6-2 or TRBV6-3 and TRBJ2-1, and TRBD2 aligns with 13 junction nucleotides. This TCR derives from a male donor with early-stage non-small cell lung cancer. The starting material was PBMCs, obtained at surgery. The CDR3 protein: CASRERTSGSSEQFF. At the DNA level, the sequence is TGTGCCAGCAGAGAACGGACTAGCGGGAGTAGTGAGCAGTTCTTC.